The clone carrying this TCR beta chain was observed once. Its antigen is currently unknown. The sample is drawn from a study of T cell responses to AZD1222 COVID-19 vaccine. General observations from the study: At baseline, seropositivity was found in only 6 or 7 AZD1222 recipients. Repertoire sampling happened only post peak T cell response. Donors in the cohort were predominantly white British and more often female, and clonal diversity was possibly underestimated.

Sequencing used immunoSEQ multiplex PCR; TCRdb keeps in-frame clones, though not all of them. The sample has 120,000 to 150,000 clones, roughly four fifths seen once. CDR1 is MNHNY and CDR2 is SVGAGI in the germline V gene (reference sequence). The CDR3 runs to 11 residues. V lost 4 bases and J 13 bases, leaving 10 bases between the germline ends. This sequence was found in an adult in good health. The V call is TRBV6-6, the J call TRBJ1-4; maybe TRBD1 (5 bases). The sample consisted of peripheral blood, taken on day 0 of MenACWY control vaccination. CDR3 in amino acids: CASSSLQGLFF. In nucleotides, the CDR3 is TGTGCCAGCAGTTCCCTGCAGGGACTGTTTTTT.